This T cell receptor beta chain appears in the sequencing data of a study of blood T cell repertoires in COVID-19. Study information: The United States, Italy and Spain supplied acute and convalescent COVID-19 samples.

CDR1 is LGHDT, CDR2 YNNKEL, per germline (reference sequence). The CDR3 region is 9 residues in length, termini included. Of note for this clone: The missing conserved phenylalanine or tryptophan at the end of this CDR3 makes a read error likely. The DNA is left out, because the CDR3 cannot be placed on it with certainty; the CDR3 is given as TCRdb lists it.

The data were produced by immunoSEQ multiplex PCR, yet TCRdb's version contains in-frame clones alone and is incomplete. The sample has some 100,000 clones, about 89% seen once. Material for sequencing was peripheral blood. This TCR came from a man over 45 with active COVID-19. This chain uses TRBV3-1 (or the pseudogene TRBV3-2) with TRBJ1-2; no check of the table's D call, TRBD1, against the DNA was made. This CDR3 reads CASSHGNRG.